This is a list of T cell receptor beta chains from one sample in a study of STAT5B mutations in CD4+ large granular lymphocyte leukemia. Repertoires were generated with immunoSEQ multiplex PCR, while TCRdb's copy carries only in-frame clones and drops some. The profile shows 30,000 to 40,000 clones, 70% to 90% of them singletons. Sequencing input: CD4+ T cells from blood buffy coats. The source of these receptors is a human donor in good health. Both conserved end residues are part of each CDR3. The D gene is left open where the match is weak. Size is stated for part of the rows, as once, few or many counts, or as a class when the clone is expanded.

NA	TRBJ1-4	TRBV9	TRBD1	CASSRAGGNEKLFF	TGTGCCAGCAGCCGTGCAGGGGGTAATGAAAAACTGTTTTTT
NA	TRBJ2-3	TRBV29-1	NA	CSVASSTDTQYF	TGCAGCGTGGCCAGTAGCACAGATACGCAGTATTTT
NA	TRBJ2-7	TRBV30	TRBD2	CAWELAGVGEQYF	TGTGCCTGGGAACTAGCGGGAGTCGGAGAGCAGTACTTC
NA	TRBJ1-2	TRBV19	NA	CASSKSPGGRIGYTF	TGTGCCAGTAGTAAGTCCCCGGGGGGGCGGATTGGCTACACCTTC
NA	TRBJ2-2	TRBV29-1	NA	CSVGVGGELFF	TGCAGCGTTGGGGTAGGGGGGGAGCTGTTTTTT
once	TRBJ1-5	TRBV6-5	NA	CASKPGGVNQPQHF	TGTGCCAGCAAGCCGGGGGGAGTAAATCAGCCCCAGCATTTT
once	TRBJ1-2	TRBV11-3	TRBD1	CASSRGRGQDYGYTF	TGTGCCAGCAGTAGAGGCAGGGGGCAAGACTATGGCTACACCTTC
NA	TRBJ2-2	TRBV7-2	NA	CASSRWDGELFF	TGTGCCAGCAGCCGCTGGGACGGGGAGCTGTTTTTT
NA	TRBJ2-4	TRBV6-5	TRBD2	CASSYTSGVGNIQYF	TGTGCCAGCAGTTATACTAGCGGGGTGGGAAACATTCAGTACTTC
NA	TRBJ2-7	TRBV9	NA	CASSVGGSGSYEQYF	TGTGCCAGCAGCGTAGGAGGGTCAGGGTCCTACGAGCAGTACTTC
NA	TRBJ1-1	TRBV25-1	TRBD1	CASSSGTVKAFF	TGTGCCAGCAGCTCCGGGACAGTTAAAGCTTTCTTT
NA	TRBJ1-3	TRBV7-2	TRBD1	CASSSAGQGNQDTIYF	TGTGCCAGCAGCTCAGCGGGACAGGGGAACCAGGACACCATATATTTT
once	TRBJ1-5	TRBV6-5	NA	CASGPLDSYQPQHF	TGTGCCAGCGGCCCACTCGACAGTTATCAGCCCCAGCATTTT
NA	TRBJ1-5	TRBV19	NA	CASSPPRRQPQHF	TGTGCCAGTAGTCCACCCCGCAGGCAGCCCCAGCATTTT
NA	TRBJ1-2	TRBV29-1	NA	CSVGGGAGYGYTF	TGCAGCGTTGGAGGAGGGGCGGGTTATGGCTACACCTTC
NA	TRBJ2-1	TRBV28	NA	CASTGSQGDSYNEQFF	TGTGCCAGCACCGGGAGTCAGGGGGACTCCTACAATGAGCAGTTCTTC
once	TRBJ2-7	TRBV4-2	NA	CASSHGTGLRSYEQYF	TGTGCCAGCTCTCATGGCACGGGACTTAGATCTTACGAGCAGTACTTC
once	TRBJ2-7	TRBV7-4	NA	CASSSHEQYF	TGTGCCAGCAGCTCACACGAGCAGTACTTC
NA	TRBJ2-3	TRBV4-1	NA	CASALRDTDTQYF	TGCGCCAGCGCCCTAAGGGACACAGATACGCAGTATTTT
NA	TRBJ2-6	TRBV9	NA	CASSERSHSGANVLTF	TGTGCCAGCAGCGAGCGGTCCCACTCTGGGGCCAACGTCCTGACTTTC